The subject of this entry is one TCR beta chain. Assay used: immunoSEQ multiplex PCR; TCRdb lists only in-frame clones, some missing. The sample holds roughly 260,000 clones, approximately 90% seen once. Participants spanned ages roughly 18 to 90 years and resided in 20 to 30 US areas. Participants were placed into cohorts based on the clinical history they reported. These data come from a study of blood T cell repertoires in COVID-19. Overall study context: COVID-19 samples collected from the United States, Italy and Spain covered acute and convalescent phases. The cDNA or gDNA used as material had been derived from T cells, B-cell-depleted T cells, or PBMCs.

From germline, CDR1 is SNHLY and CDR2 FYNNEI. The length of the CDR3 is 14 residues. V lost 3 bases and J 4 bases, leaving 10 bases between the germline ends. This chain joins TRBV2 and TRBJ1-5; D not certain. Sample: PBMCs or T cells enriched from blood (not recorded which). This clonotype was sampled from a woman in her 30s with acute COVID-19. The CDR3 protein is CASSDELPNQPQHF. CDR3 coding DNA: TGTGCCAGCAGTGACGAACTACCTAATCAGCCCCAGCATTTT.